The 3 T cell receptor beta chains listed next were all sequenced from one sample in a study of OX40 agonist ivuxolimab in advanced cancers. Profiled with immunoSEQ multiplex PCR; TCRdb holds only in-frame clones, not every one. The data hold around 70,000 clones, with around nine tenths observed a single time. The sample here was CD4+ or CD8+ T cells sorted from blood, taken in a trial of the OX40 agonist ivuxolimab. The source of these receptors is an adult with an advanced solid tumor such as melanoma, head and neck, liver or kidney cancer.

This chain joins TRBV19 and TRBJ2-2, with TRBD1 matching over 8 bases. V shed 6 bases, J shed 7 bases, and the junction held 7 bases outside the gene matches. The germline gives CDR1 LNHDA, CDR2 SQIVND (reference sequence). The length of the CDR3 is 14 residues. The chain's CDR3 is CASSHQGAGGELFF. In nucleotides, the CDR3 is TGTGCCAGTAGCCACCAGGGGGCTGGCGGGGAGCTGTTTTTT.

This chain uses TRBV11-1 with TRBJ1-1; D is perhaps TRBD1 (5 bases). Between the trimmed V and J ends, which lost 3 bases and 6 bases, there was a span of 8 bases. The CDR3 has 12 residues. Germline loops: CDR1 SGHAT, CDR2 FQDESV (reference sequence). CDR3 loop: CASSFEQAEAFF. The CDR3 coding sequence is TGTGCCAGCAGCTTTGAACAGGCTGAAGCTTTCTTT.

The chain has TRBV27 and TRBJ2-1, with D tentatively TRBD1 (5 bases). The ends were cut back, 5 bases at V and 0 bases at J, with 14 bases in the middle. Germline V gives CDR1 MNHEY, CDR2 SMNVEV (reference sequence). The CDR3 spans 16 residues. CDR3 sequence (DNA): TGTGCCAGCAGTCCCCCCAGGGTTAGCTCCTACAATGAGCAGTTCTTC. Translating gives CASSPPRVSSYNEQFF.